This is a list of T cell receptor beta chains from one sample in a study of CD8 T cells in ankylosing spondylitis. TCRdb passed the 5' RACE reads through MiXCR, listing each CDR3 protein once. The table includes about 140,000 distinct CDR3 sequences, approximately 8.4% detected once. Sample: synovial fluid, either unsorted or a sorted T cell fraction (not recorded which). Receptor source: a male donor with ankylosing spondylitis. CDR3s include the opening cysteine and the closing phenylalanine or tryptophan. The order of the fields is CDR3 length, D gene, J gene, clone size, V gene, CDR3 DNA, CDR3 protein. The D gene is left open where the match is weak. The listing skips clone size in some rows; elsewhere it reads once, few, many or a size class.

18	.	TRBJ1-3	many	TRBV4-3	TGCGCCAGCAGCCAAGATTTAGGATCGCCCGGGGGTGGAAACACCATATATTTT	CASSQDLGSPGGGNTIYF
15	TRBD2	TRBJ2-1	many	TRBV27	TGTGCCAGCAGTTTCGGACTAGCGGAGGGGAATGAGCAGTTCTTC	CASSFGLAEGNEQFF
11	.	TRBJ2-1	many	TRBV7-2	TGTGCCAGCAGCTCCCGGGTTGAGCAGTTCTTC	CASSSRVEQFF
12	.	TRBJ1-2	.	TRBV5-4	TGTGCCAGCAGCTTGGAAGTGAATGGCTACACCTTC	CASSLEVNGYTF
14	TRBD1	TRBJ2-1	many	TRBV7-2	TGTGCCAGCAGCTTCCAACAGGGGTACAATGAGCAGTTCTTC	CASSFQQGYNEQFF
13	.	TRBJ2-7	many	TRBV5-1	TGCGCCAGCATGGGCGGAGGGGATTACGAGCAGTACTTC	CASMGGGDYEQYF
18	TRBD1	TRBJ1-3	many	TRBV11-1	TGTGCCAGCAGCTCTTACACGGACAGGAAAGGGACCGGAAACACCATATATTTT	CASSSYTDRKGTGNTIYF
15	.	TRBJ2-1	.	TRBV20-1	TGCAGTGCTGAAGGAGGGTCAGAAACCTACAATGAGCAGTTCTTC	CSAEGGSETYNEQFF
15	TRBD2	TRBJ2-1	medium-sized	TRBV4-1	TGCGCCAGCAGCCACATAGCGGGAGAGAGGAATGAGCAGTTCTTC	CASSHIAGERNEQFF
14	TRBD1	TRBJ1-1	many	TRBV12-3/TRBV12-4	TGTGCCAGCAGCCTGAGGACAGGGGGCACTGAAGCTTTCTTT	CASSLRTGGTEAFF
11	.	TRBJ2-7	many	TRBV29-1	TGCAGCGCCCGCTACCTCACCGAGCAGTACTTC	CSARYLTEQYF
13	.	TRBJ1-1	many	TRBV11-3	TGTGCCAGCAGCTTCACCCGGACCTCACTTCAAGTCTTT	CASSFTRTSLQVF